This T cell receptor beta chain was captured by sequencing in a study of T-cell memory formation after mild COVID-19. In regard to this clonotype: As yet, its antigen is unknown.

Trimming removed 5 bases from V and 1 base from J, with 14 bases in between. The germline V gene has CDR1 LGHDT and CDR2 YNNKEL (reference sequence). The CDR3 covers 15 residues. Overall study results and limits: Nothing confirmed that second-wave clones peaking on day 37 were specific for SARS-CoV-2. Clones which contracted sat mainly in CM and EM if CD4+, and in EMRA if CD8+.

UMIs and sample barcodes were carried by the TCR alpha and TCR beta cDNA libraries that 5'RACE produced using constant-segment primers. TCRdb independently ran MiXCR on the 5' RACE reads; one entry per CDR3 protein. The sample lists around 340,000 distinct CDR3 sequences; under 15% were seen once. V is TRBV3-1 and J is TRBJ2-5, with D perhaps TRBD2 (5 bases). This clonotype was sampled from a man younger than 35 who had mild COVID-19 (a few samples of this study predate the infection). Cell type and time point are not known. Sequences were obtained from PBMCs or a T cell subset sorted from them (not recorded which). Here the CDR3 reads CASSSEAGGQETQYF. DNA for the CDR3: TGTGCCAGCAGCTCCGAAGCAGGAGGCCAAGAGACCCAGTACTTC.